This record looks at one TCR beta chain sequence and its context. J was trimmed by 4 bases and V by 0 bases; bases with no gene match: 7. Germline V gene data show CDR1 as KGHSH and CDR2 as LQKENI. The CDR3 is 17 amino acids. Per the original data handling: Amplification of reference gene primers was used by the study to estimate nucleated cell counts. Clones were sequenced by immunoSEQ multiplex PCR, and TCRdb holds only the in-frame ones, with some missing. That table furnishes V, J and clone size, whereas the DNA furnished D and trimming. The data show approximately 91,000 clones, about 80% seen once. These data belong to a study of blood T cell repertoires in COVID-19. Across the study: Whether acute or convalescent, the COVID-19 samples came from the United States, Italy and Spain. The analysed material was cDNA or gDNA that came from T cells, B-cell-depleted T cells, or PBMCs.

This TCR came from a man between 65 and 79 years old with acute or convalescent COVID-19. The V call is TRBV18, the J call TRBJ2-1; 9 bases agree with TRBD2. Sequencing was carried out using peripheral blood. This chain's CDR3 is CASSPPAGSGRYNEQFF. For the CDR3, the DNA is TGTGCCAGCTCACCACCGGCGGGGAGCGGGAGGTACAATGAGCAGTTCTTC.